This T cell receptor beta chain is drawn from a study of shared clonotypes between healthy human individuals. Whole-study context: A couple of women and three men aged 18 to 49 made up the donors. CD4 naive and CD4 memory each took three plates per donor, while CD8 naive took two and CD8 memory one.

Original analysis: Quality scores were absent from the junction-only immunoSEQ sequences, so filtering differed. The assay was immunoSEQ multiplex PCR, and TCRdb's table has in-frame clones only and misses some. The V and J calls and the clone size are those of that table, but D and trimming were determined from the DNA. The table records 2.3 million or so clones, 90% to 95% of them present only once. Trimming removed 2 bases at V and 16 bases at J, with 12 bases between. The CDR3 contains 11 residues. Germline V CDR1 and CDR2: MNHNS, SASEGT. V and J are TRBV6-1 and TRBJ1-3; D unclear. What was sequenced was naive CD4+ T cells from PBMCs. Indicated subset: CD45RA+ positively selected. The clonotype originates from a man younger than 35 in good health. Some clones in this sample may be carry-over from other donors' samples. This CDR3 is CASSEKHLEYF. The CDR3 DNA is TGTGCCAGCAGTGAAAAACACCTCGAGTATTTT.